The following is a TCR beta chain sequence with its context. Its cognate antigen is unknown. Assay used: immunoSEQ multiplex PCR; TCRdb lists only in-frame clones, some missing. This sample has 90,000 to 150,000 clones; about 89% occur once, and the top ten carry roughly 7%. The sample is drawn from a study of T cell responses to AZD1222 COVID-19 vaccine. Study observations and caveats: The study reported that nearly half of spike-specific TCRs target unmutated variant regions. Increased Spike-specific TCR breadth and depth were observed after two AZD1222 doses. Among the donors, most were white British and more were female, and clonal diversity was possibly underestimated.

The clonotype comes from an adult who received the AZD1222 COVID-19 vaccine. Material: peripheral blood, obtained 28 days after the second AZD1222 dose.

The CDR3 here is CARSREREGLYNEQFF. Here the CDR3 DNA reads TGTGCCAGAAGTCGGGAGCGGGAGGGCCTCTACAATGAGCAGTTCTTC. The chain joins TRBV5-3 to TRBJ2-1, with 10 bases identical to TRBD2. TRBV5-3 is filed as an ORF, its function uncertain. The CDR3 is made up of 16 amino acids. Trimming removed 5 bases from V and 3 bases from J; junction bases left unmatched: 8.